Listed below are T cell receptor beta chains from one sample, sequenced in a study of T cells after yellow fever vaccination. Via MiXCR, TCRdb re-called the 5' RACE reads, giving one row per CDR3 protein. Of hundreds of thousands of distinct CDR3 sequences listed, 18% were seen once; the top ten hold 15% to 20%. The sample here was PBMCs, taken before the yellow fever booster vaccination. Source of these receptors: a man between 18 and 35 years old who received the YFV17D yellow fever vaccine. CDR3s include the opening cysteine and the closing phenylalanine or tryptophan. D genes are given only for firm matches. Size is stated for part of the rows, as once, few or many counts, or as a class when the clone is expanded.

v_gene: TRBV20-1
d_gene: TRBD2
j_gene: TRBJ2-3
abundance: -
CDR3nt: TGCAGTGCTAGCGGGCTAGCGGGGGGTAGCACAGATACGCAGTATTTT
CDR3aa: CSASGLAGGSTDTQYF

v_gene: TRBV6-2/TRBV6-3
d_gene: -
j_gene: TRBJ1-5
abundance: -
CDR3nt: TGTGCCAGCAGTTACGGGCACAGGTTCAATCAGCCCCAGCATTTT
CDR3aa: CASSYGHRFNQPQHF

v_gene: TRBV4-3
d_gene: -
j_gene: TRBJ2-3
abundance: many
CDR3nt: TGCGCCAGCAGCCAAGATTCCAGGGCAGATACGCAGTATTTT
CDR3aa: CASSQDSRADTQYF

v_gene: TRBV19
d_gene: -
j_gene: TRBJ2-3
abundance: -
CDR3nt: TGTGCCAGTAGTACCGTGACAGGAATGGTCACAGATACGCAGTATTTT
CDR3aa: CASSTVTGMVTDTQYF

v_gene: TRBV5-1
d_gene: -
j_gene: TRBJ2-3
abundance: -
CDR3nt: TGCGCCAGCAGGATGGACCGCACAGATACGCAGTATTTT
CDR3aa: CASRMDRTDTQYF

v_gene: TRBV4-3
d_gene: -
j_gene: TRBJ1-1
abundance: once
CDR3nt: TGCGCCAGCAGCCAAGACCGCAGGGCCGCTGAAGCTTTCTTT
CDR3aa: CASSQDRRAAEAFF

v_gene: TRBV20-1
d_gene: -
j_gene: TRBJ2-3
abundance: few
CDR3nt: TGCAGTGCTAGAGTCGGTTACACAGATACGCAGTATTTT
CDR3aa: CSARVGYTDTQYF

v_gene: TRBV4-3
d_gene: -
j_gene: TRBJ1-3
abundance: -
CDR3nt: TGCGCCAGCAGCCAAGACAGGGCTGGAAACACCATATATTTT
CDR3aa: CASSQDRAGNTIYF

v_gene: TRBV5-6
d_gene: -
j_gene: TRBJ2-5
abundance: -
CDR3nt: TGTGCCAGCAGCTTGAGGGTAGTCTTACAGACCCAGTACTTC
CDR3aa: CASSLRVVLQTQYF

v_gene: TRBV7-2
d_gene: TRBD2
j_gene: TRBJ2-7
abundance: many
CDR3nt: TGTGCCAGCAGCCCCCGGGACTATAAATACGAGCAGTACTTC
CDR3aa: CASSPRDYKYEQYF

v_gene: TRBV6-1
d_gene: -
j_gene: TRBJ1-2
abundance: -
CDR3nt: TGTGCCAGCAGTGACGCCGGGACGATTAACTATGGCTACACCTTC
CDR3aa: CASSDAGTINYGYTF

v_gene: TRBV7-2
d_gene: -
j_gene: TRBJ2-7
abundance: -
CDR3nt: TGTGCCAGCAGCCCCATCTCGGGCTACGAGCAGTACTTC
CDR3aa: CASSPISGYEQYF

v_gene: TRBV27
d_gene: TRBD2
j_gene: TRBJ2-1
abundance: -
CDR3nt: TGTGCCAGCAGTTTCAGGGAGGGGTCCTACAATGAGCAGTTCTTC
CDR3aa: CASSFREGSYNEQFF

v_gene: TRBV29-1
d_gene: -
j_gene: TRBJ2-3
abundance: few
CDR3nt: TGCAGCGCCGACCTTTTTCTAAGCACAGATACGCAGTATTTT
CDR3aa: CSADLFLSTDTQYF

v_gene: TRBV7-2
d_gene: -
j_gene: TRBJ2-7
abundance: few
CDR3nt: TGTGCCAGCAGCCCCCACAGTACCTACGAGCAGTACTTC
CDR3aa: CASSPHSTYEQYF

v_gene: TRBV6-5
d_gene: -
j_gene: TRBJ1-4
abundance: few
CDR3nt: TGTGCCAGCAGTTACAGGGGACGTGAAAAACTGTTTTTT
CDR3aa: CASSYRGREKLFF

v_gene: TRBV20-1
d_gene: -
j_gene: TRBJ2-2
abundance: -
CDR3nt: TGCAGTGCTAGAGACTCCCCTCGGACAAGAAACGGGGAGCTGTTTTTT
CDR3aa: CSARDSPRTRNGELFF

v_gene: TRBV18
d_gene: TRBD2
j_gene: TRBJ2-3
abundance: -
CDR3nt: TGTGCCAGCTCACCCGCGGGGGGCCAGGATACGCAGTATTTT
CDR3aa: CASSPAGGQDTQYF

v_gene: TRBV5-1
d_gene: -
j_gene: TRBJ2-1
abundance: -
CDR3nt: TGCGCCAGCAGCTCATGGGTAGGGAATGAGCAGTTCTTC
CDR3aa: CASSSWVGNEQFF

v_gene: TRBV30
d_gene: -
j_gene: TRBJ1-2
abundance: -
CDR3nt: TGTGCCTGGAAACGGCTAGGCTATGGCTACACCTTC
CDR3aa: CAWKRLGYGYTF

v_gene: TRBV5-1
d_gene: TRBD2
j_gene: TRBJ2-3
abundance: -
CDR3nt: TGCGCCAGCAGCCCCGGGACTAGCATGTCTGATACGCAGTATTTT
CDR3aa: CASSPGTSMSDTQYF

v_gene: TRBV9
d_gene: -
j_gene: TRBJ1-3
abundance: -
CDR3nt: TGTGCCAGCAGCGTAGCTACCATGGAGGGGAGCTCTGGAAACACCATATATTTT
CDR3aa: CASSVATMEGSSGNTIYF

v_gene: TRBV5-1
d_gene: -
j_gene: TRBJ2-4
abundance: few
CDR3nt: TGCGCCAGCAGCCCCGGCGGGGTCAAAAACATTCAGTACTTC
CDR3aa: CASSPGGVKNIQYF

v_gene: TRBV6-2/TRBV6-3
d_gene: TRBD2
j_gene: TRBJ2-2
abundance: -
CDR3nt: TGTGCCAGCAGTCAGCGGGGCTCTGGCGCTGGCGGGGAGCTGTTTTTT
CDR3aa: CASSQRGSGAGGELFF

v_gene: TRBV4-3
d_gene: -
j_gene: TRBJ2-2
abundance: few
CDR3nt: TGCGCCAGCAGCCGAGAACCCGGAGCGAACACCGGGGAGCTGTTTTTT
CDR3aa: CASSREPGANTGELFF

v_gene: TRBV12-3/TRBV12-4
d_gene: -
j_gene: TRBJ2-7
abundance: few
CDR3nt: TGTGCCAGCAGTCTTGGCAGAAATCCATACGAGCAGTACTTC
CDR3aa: CASSLGRNPYEQYF

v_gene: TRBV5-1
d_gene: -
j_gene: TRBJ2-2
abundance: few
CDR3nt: TGCGCCAGCAGCTTGGCGATGAGGGACACCGGGGAGCTGTTTTTT
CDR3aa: CASSLAMRDTGELFF

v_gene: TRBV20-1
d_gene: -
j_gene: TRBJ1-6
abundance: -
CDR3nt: TGCAGTGCTAGAGCCTCAGGCTCACCCCTCCACTTT
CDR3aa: CSARASGSPLHF

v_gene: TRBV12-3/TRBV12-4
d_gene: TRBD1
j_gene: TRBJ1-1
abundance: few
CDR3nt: TGTGCCAGCAGACCCCAGGGGGGGACTGAAGCTTTCTTT
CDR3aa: CASRPQGGTEAFF

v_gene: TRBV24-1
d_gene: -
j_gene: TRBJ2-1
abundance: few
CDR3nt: TGTGCCACCAGTGACCCAAACAGGCCCACGGGTTACAATGAGCAGTTCTTC
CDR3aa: CATSDPNRPTGYNEQFF

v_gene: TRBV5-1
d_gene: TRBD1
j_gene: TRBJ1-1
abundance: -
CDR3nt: TGCGCCAGCAGCGGGGACTCAGGACAGGGTGACCTGTACACTGAAGCTTTCTTT
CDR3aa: CASSGDSGQGDLYTEAFF

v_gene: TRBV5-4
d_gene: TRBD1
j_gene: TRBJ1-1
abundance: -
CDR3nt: TGTGCCAGCAGCTTGCTGGGACAGGGGGCGACTGAAGCTTTCTTT
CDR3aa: CASSLLGQGATEAFF

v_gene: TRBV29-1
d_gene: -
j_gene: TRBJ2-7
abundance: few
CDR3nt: TGCAGCGTTCAAGACAGGTGGGGCTACGAGCAGTACTTC
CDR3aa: CSVQDRWGYEQYF

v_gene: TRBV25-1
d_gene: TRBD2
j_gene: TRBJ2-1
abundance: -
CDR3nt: TGTGCCAGCAGTGAACTCCCAGGACTAGCGGGGAGGAGCTCCTACAATGAGCAGTTCTTC
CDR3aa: CASSELPGLAGRSSYNEQFF